The present T cell receptor (beta chain) was sequenced within a study of cytomegalovirus exposure and HLA in healthy donors. Study-wide findings and caveats: Cytomegalovirus association was assigned to approximately 160 TCR beta chains. Within a later analysis, the majority of CMV-associated TCR beta chains appeared HLA-restricted.

Regarding this clone: What it binds is not known.

PCR amplification relied on 60 Vbeta primers (plus 13 Jbeta primers). In the original processing: In a later analysis, about 9.9 million of 75 million to 85 million unique beta chains occurred in at least two donors. Sequencing was performed with immunoSEQ multiplex PCR; in TCRdb, only in-frame clones are kept and a portion is missing. V and J calls and clone size are those listed in that table; D and trimming were worked out from the DNA. The sample includes approximately 190,000 clones, around 78% seen only once; the top ten take approximately 14%. Trimming took off 5 bases at V and 3 bases at J, with 17 bases between the two ends. The CDR3 has 16 residues. Per germline, CDR1 SGHTA and CDR2 FQGTGA.

The chain carries TRBV7-3 and TRBJ2-1; maybe TRBD1 (5 bases). Material for sequencing was PBMCs. The clonotype comes from a woman younger than 45 in good health and CMV-seropositive. The CDR3 reads CASSPAADSFYNEQFF. CDR3 DNA: TGTGCCAGCAGCCCTGCGGCTGACAGTTTCTACAATGAGCAGTTCTTC.